The sequence of this T cell receptor (beta chain) was determined in a study of siplizumab effects on memory and regulatory T cells. Study-level findings and limits: Both greater diversity than memory cells and a major contribution to the alloresponse seemed to characterize naive T cells. It was never confirmed that proliferating Tregs from siplizumab cultures were suppressive. To unstimulated subsets, only a minor fraction of alloreactive clones could be mapped. Reactions containing siplizumab showed mappable alloreactive CD4+ clones averaging 68.8% Treg-derived, versus 25% to 30% in controls.

Trimming took 3 bases from V and 2 from J, leaving 9 bases between them. The germline CDR1 and CDR2 sequences are SGHTA and FQGNSA. The CDR3 extends over 14 amino acids. With respect to this clone: The target antigen is unknown.

This table comes from immunoSEQ multiplex PCR, and its TCRdb copy is limited to in-frame clones, with some not included. This sample has over 80,000 clones, with about 95% found just once. Sequencing was carried out using non-Treg CD4+ T cells sorted from blood. This chain joins TRBV7-2 and TRBJ2-3; D not certain. The source of this sequence is a human donor in good health. CDR3 protein: CASSFGPITDTQYF. The CDR3 bases are TGTGCCAGCAGCTTTGGTCCAATCACAGATACGCAGTATTTT.